These T cell receptor beta chains were read from a single sample in a study of blood T cell repertoires in COVID-19. Produced via immunoSEQ multiplex PCR; TCRdb's table is partial and in-frame only. Found here are tens of thousands of clones, roughly 89% of them singletons; the top ten hold around 3.4%. Input material: peripheral blood. These receptors were obtained from a man aged 35-49 years with COVID-19, enrolled during active disease. CDR3s include the opening cysteine and the closing phenylalanine or tryptophan.

v_call	cdr3_length	j_call	cdr3_aa
TRBV10-2	14	TRBJ2-1	CASMGTSGDNEQFF
TRBV19	13	TRBJ1-5	CASKNGGNQPQHF
TRBV18	11	TRBJ2-1	CASSRGAEQFF
TRBV4-1	15	TRBJ2-5	CASSPLPGSQETQYF
TRBV2	13	TRBJ2-1	CASSGTGYNEQFF
TRBV7-2	14	TRBJ1-4	CASSFGGAREKLFF
TRBV27	14	TRBJ1-6	CASSLSNRVSPLHF
TRBV3-1/TRBV3-2	17	TRBJ2-5	CASSQFFERGTQETQYF
TRBV9	14	TRBJ2-2	CASSVGSGTGELFF
TRBV4-1	14	TRBJ2-7	CASSQQLGGIEQYF